This TCR beta chain derives from a study of tissue T cells after allogeneic stem cell transplantation. Study conclusions and caveats: Across patients, clones rarely overlapped, yet motif clusters were shared tissue-specifically. The patient cohort was small and clinically heterogeneous, with limited sampling depth.

This clone is termed medium-sized. Its matching antigen is unknown. Gene names refer to mouse genes. The CDR3 end lies 1 residue beyond the end of the read and is filled in from the germline J gene. Time point specified: mouse harvest day 14 after allogeneic transplant. Tail vein injection delivered 10^7 T-cell-depleted bone marrow cells and 10^6 splenic CD5+ T cells. Mice had MHC-mismatched B6 into BALB/c GVHD, sampled day 7 or 14. TCRdb keeps only in-frame clones here, not all; method: immunoSEQ multiplex PCR. The table shows 6,000 to 9,500 clones, with over 30% occurring only once. The CDR3 has 14 amino acids. Trimming took 3 bases from V and 5 from J, leaving 10 bases between them. Germline CDR1 reads KGHPV; CDR2 reads FQNQEV (reference sequence).

The clonotype originates from a female BALB/c mouse given C57BL/6 T cells with graft-versus-host disease after an allogeneic hematopoietic cell transplant. Sequenced material: skin. V usage is TRBV26 and J usage is TRBJ2-2, with D unclear. The part of the CDR3 DNA that was read is TGTGCCAGCAGTCTAAAGGGAGGGACCGGGCAGCTCTAC. This encodes CASSLKGGTGQLY. The whole CDR3 protein is CASSLKGGTGQLYF.